The source of this TCR beta chain is a study of blood T cell repertoires in COVID-19. As processed by the authors: Amplified reference gene primers provided the basis for estimating nucleated cell counts. Some clones are missing from TCRdb's copy, which holds only in-frame ones; the method was immunoSEQ multiplex PCR. That table furnishes V, J and clone size, whereas the DNA furnished D and trimming. Among around 300,000 clones, around 86% were seen once, and the ten largest hold 2.5% to 3%. The V end lost 0 bases, the J end lost 3 bases, and 15 bases lay between the germline ends. This CDR3 contains 16 residues. Germline values: CDR1 MGHRA, CDR2 YSYEKL.

The receptor's source is a woman in her twenties or thirties with active or convalescent COVID-19. Input material: peripheral blood. This rearrangement joins TRBV4-1 to TRBJ2-7; possibly TRBD2 for D (7 bases). The CDR3 spells CASSQERGASGYEQYF. CDR3 DNA: TGCGCCAGCAGCCAAGAGAGGGGGGCTAGCGGCTACGAGCAGTACTTC.